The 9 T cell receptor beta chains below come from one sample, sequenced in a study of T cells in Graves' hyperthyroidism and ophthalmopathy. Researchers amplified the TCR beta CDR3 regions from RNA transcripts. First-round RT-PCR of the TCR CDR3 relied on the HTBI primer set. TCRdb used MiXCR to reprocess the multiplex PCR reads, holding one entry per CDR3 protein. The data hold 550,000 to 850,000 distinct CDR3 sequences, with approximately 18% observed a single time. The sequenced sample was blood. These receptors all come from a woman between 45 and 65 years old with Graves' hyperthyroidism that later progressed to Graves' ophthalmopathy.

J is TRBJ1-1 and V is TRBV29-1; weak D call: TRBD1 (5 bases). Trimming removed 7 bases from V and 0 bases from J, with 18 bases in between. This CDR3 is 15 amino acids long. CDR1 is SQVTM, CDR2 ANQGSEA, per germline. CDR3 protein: CSAAGPRVLNTEAFF. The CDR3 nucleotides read TGCAGCGCTGCGGGGCCTCGGGTTCTGAACACTGAAGCTTTCTTT.

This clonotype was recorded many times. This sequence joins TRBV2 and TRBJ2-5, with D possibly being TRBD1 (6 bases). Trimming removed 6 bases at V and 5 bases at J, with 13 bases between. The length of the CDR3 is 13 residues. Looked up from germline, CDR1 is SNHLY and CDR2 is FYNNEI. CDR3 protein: CASRTGSAETQYF. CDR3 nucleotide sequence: TGTGCCAGCAGAACAGGGTCTGCGGAGACCCAGTACTTC.

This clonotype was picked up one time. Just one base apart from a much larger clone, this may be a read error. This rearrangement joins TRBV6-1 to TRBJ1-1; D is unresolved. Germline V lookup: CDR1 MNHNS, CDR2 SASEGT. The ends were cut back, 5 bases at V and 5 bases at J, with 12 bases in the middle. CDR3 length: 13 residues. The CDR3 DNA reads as TGTGCCAGCAGTAGAAGAGAGGTTACTGAAGCTTTCTTT. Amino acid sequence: CASSRREVTEAFF.

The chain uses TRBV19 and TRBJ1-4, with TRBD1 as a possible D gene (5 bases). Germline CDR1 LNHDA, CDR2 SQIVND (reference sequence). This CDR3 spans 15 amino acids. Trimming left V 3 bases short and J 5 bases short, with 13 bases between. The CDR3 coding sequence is TGTGCCAGTAGTATTGGCGGGACCCTAAATGAAAAACTGTTTTTT. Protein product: CASSIGGTLNEKLFF.

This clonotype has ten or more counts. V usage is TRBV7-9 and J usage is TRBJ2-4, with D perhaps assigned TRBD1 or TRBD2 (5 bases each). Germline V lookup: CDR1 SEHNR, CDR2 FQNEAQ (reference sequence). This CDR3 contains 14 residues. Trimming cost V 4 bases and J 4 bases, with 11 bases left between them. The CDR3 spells CASSSGATKNIQYF. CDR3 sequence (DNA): TGTGCCAGCAGCTCCGGGGCGACAAAAAACATTCAGTACTTC.

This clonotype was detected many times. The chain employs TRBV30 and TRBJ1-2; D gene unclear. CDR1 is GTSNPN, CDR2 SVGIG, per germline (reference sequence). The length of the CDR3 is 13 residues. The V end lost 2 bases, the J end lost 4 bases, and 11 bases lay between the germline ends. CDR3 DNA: TGTGCCTGGAGTACGTGGGCCGGCTATGGCTACACCTTC. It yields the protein CAWSTWAGYGYTF. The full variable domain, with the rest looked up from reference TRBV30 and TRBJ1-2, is SQTIHQWPATLVQPVGSPLSLECTVEGTSNPNLYWYRQAAGRGLQLLFYSVGIGQISSEVPQNLSASRPQDRQFILSSKKLLLSDSGFYLCAWSTWAGYGYTFGSGTRLTVV.

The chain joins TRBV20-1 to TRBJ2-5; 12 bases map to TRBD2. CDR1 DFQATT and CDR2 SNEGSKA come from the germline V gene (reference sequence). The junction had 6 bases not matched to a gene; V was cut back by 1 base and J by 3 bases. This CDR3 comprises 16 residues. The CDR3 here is CSARGTSGAAEETQYF. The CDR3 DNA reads TGCAGTGCTAGAGGGACTAGCGGGGCCGCAGAAGAGACCCAGTACTTC.

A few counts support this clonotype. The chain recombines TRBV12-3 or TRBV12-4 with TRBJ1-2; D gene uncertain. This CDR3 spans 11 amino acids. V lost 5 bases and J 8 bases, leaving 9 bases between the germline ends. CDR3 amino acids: CASSRTPGYTF. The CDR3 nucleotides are TGTGCCAGCAGTAGAACACCGGGCTACACCTTC.

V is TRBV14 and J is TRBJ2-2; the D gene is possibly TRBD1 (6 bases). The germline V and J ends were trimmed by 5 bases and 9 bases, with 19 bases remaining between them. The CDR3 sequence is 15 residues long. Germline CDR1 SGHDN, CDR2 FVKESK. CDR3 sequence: CASSDLRQGPRELFF. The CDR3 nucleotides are TGTGCCAGCAGCGACCTTCGCCAGGGGCCCAGGGAGCTGTTTTTT.